This T cell receptor (beta chain) is drawn from a study of vaccination effects on CD4 cells after COVID-19. Method: immunoSEQ multiplex PCR; TCRdb's copy keeps in-frame clones and lacks some. The sample carries 45,000 or so clones, roughly 80% recorded once. J gave up 10 bases and V 0 bases, and 9 bases lay outside the gene matches. Germline V gene data show CDR1 as LNHNV and CDR2 as YYDKDF (reference sequence). This CDR3 contains 15 residues. Study-wide results and caveats: Infection-derived and vaccine-derived clones contracted markedly late after vaccination.

Culture proceeded for approximately 10 days, and CD4+ T cells were then isolated. Infection dated between March and December 2020, before the Alpha, Beta and Delta variants reached the United States. IL-2 medium supplanted half the medium on days 3 and 7. Concerning this clone: Its specificity is unknown.

The starting material was CD4+ T cells from PBMCs cultured without peptide, obtained before COVID-19 vaccination. This sequence was found in a human donor who had a prior SARS-CoV-2 infection. The chain has TRBV15 and TRBJ2-1; 7 bases fit TRBD2. CDR3 in amino acids: CATSRDMREGGEQFF. The CDR3 DNA reads as TGTGCCACCAGCAGAGATATGAGGGAGGGAGGCGAGCAGTTCTTC.